This is a list of T cell receptor beta chains from one sample in a study of metastatic and nonmetastatic thyroid tumors. From the PCR reads, TCRdb re-called clones with MiXCR. The table shows about 16,000 clones, with 34% occurring only once. The sequencing sample was made of tumor tissue. The receptor source for this set is a female donor with papillary thyroid cancer or a benign thyroid nodule (not recorded which). Some clones in this sample may be carry-over from other donors' samples. The CDR3 runs from the conserved cysteine through the conserved F or W. A D gene is named only where the DNA matches it firmly. The size field is filled for only some rows; it gives once, few, many or a size class.

>TRBJ2-2|.|.|TRBV6-6
CASSYELTGELFF
TGTGCCAGCAGTTACGAATTGACCGGGGAGCTGTTTTTT
>TRBJ2-2|.|.|TRBV30
CAWSVRDAGGLFF
TGTGCCTGGAGTGTACGGGATGCCGGGGGGCTGTTTTTT
>TRBJ2-4|.|many|TRBV2
CASRASGVDKNIQYF
TGTGCCAGCAGGGCGTCGGGGGTAGACAAAAACATTCAGTACTTC
>TRBJ2-7|TRBD1|.|TRBV2
CASSEHDRGRWGQYF
TGTGCCAGCAGTGAGCATGACAGGGGGCGGTGGGGGCAGTACTTC
>TRBJ2-7|.|.|TRBV28
CASSLFSSYEQYF
TGTGCCAGCAGTTTATTTAGCTCCTACGAGCAGTACTTC
>TRBJ2-3|TRBD2|medium-sized|TRBV6-5
CASSSLGLAGGGNTQYF
TGTGCCAGCAGCTCGTTGGGACTAGCGGGGGGAGGAAATACGCAGTATTTT
>TRBJ1-5|.|many|TRBV6-1
CASTPGAVNQPQHF
TGTGCCAGCACCCCAGGGGCAGTGAATCAGCCCCAGCATTTT
>TRBJ2-7|.|.|TRBV7-9
CASSFATYEQYF
TGTGCCAGCAGCTTCGCGACCTACGAGCAGTACTTC
>TRBJ1-5|TRBD1|.|TRBV30
CAWSAGQGSQPQHF
TGTGCCTGGAGTGCCGGACAGGGCAGTCAGCCCCAGCATTTT
>TRBJ2-3|.|.|TRBV5-1
CASSLEQAARSDTQYF
TGCGCCAGCAGCTTGGAGCAAGCTGCTAGATCTGATACGCAGTATTTT
>TRBJ1-1|.|.|TRBV30
CAWNRDTEAFF
TGTGCCTGGAACCGGGACACTGAAGCTTTCTTT
>TRBJ2-7|TRBD1|few|TRBV6-1
CASSRGQGARVYEQYF
TGTGCCAGCAGTCGAGGACAGGGGGCGCGAGTTTACGAGCAGTACTTC
>TRBJ2-7|.|.|TRBV30
CAWVAAGTYEQYF
TGTGCCTGGGTGGCAGCGGGTACCTACGAGCAGTACTTC
>TRBJ2-3|.|.|TRBV6-1
CASRTDRGAQTDTQYF
TGTGCCAGCAGAACCGACCGGGGGGCTCAGACAGATACGCAGTATTTT
>TRBJ1-2|.|.|TRBV20-1
CSARAEGRNYGYTF
TGCAGTGCTAGAGCTGAGGGGCGCAACTATGGCTACACCTTC
>TRBJ2-5|TRBD1|once|TRBV13
CASSVTGGGGETQYF
TGTGCCAGCAGCGTAACAGGGGGTGGTGGAGAGACCCAGTACTTC
>TRBJ1-6|.|many|TRBV18
CASSLEMGFNSPLHF
TGTGCCAGCTCACTCGAAATGGGGTTTAATTCACCCCTCCACTTT